A single sample gave rise to the 20 T cell receptor beta chains below, sequenced in a study of graft-versus-host responses after intestinal transplantation (dated by TCRdb to the early 2020s). Library generation was performed with the immunoSEQ multiplex PCR assay. The clones in this table, taken by TCRdb from immuneACCESS, are in-frame only. Not every clone is retained; where verified, under half of the shortfall comes from an unresolved V gene, and the cause of the rest is unknown. This sample comprises about 8,200 clones, over 90% of them detected only once. The ten largest clones represent 2.1% of the sample. Sequencing was performed on PBMCs, taken 11 days after intestinal transplantation. Receptors originate from a human patient who received an intestinal transplant, so some T cells may come from the graft donor.

The V gene is TRBV19, the J gene TRBJ1-3; D remains unclear. V shed 6 bases and J shed 2 bases, with 14 bases lying between them. The CDR3 has 15 amino acids. The germline V gene has CDR1 LNHDA and CDR2 SQIVND (reference sequence). In nucleotides, the CDR3 is TGTGCCAGTAGACCGCAGGATTCCGCTGGAAACACCATATATTTT. Protein sequence: CASRPQDSAGNTIYF.

The chain is built from TRBV11-2 and TRBJ1-2; D perhaps matches TRBD1 (6 bases). Germline V gene data show CDR1 as SGHAT and CDR2 as FQNNGV. V was pared by 3 bases and J by 13 bases, with 21 bases between. The CDR3 contains 14 residues. The CDR3 is CASSFSNGGHKGTF. The CDR3 DNA reads as TGTGCCAGCAGCTTTAGTAATGGGGGACACAAGGGCACCTTC. Supplemented by reference TRBV11-2 and TRBJ1-2, the full variable domain reads EAGVAQSPRYKIIEKRQSVAFWCNPISGHATLYWYQQILGQGPKLLIQFQNNGVVDDSQLPKDRFSAERLKGVDSTLKIQPAKLEDSAVYLCASSFSNGGHKGTFGSGTRLTVV.

The genes are TRBV19 and TRBJ2-7; weak D call: TRBD1 (6 bases). CDR3 length: 16 residues. From germline, CDR1 is LNHDA and CDR2 SQIVND (reference sequence). V was pared by 0 bases and J by 3 bases, with 15 bases between. CDR3 sequence: CASSIDHSRGVYEQYF. For the CDR3, the DNA is TGTGCCAGTAGTATAGATCATAGCAGGGGCGTCTACGAGCAGTACTTC.

The chain uses TRBV7-6 and TRBJ2-1; 9 bases align to TRBD1. With 3 bases clipped from V and 7 bases from J, the junction kept 13 bases outside the gene matches. The germline V gene encodes CDR1 SGHVS and CDR2 FNYEAQ. CDR3 length: 17 amino acids. Written as DNA, the CDR3 is TGTGCCAGCAGCTTCGGGACAGGGCAGGGGGCCGAAAATGAGCAGTTCTTC. Its protein product is CASSFGTGQGAENEQFF.

This chain joins TRBV7-9 and TRBJ2-5, with 9 bases fitting TRBD1. After removal of 5 bases from V and 1 base from J, the junction contained 2 bases not matched to a gene. The CDR3 consists of 14 residues. Germline assignment: CDR1 SEHNR and CDR2 FQNEAQ (reference sequence). The CDR3 DNA sequence: TGTGCCAGCAGCCTACAGGGGGCCCAAGAGACCCAGTACTTC. Protein sequence: CASSLQGAQETQYF.

The chain employs TRBV30 and TRBJ2-7; 9 bases line up with TRBD1. The V segment lost 6 bases and the J segment 7 bases; nucleotides outside the gene matches: 4. Per the germline V gene, CDR1 is GTSNPN and CDR2 is SVGIG (reference sequence). This CDR3 is built from 11 residues. CDR3 sequence reads: CACRQGEEQYV. CDR3 DNA sequence: TGTGCCTGTAGACAGGGGGAAGAGCAGTACGTC.

This chain connects TRBV28 to TRBJ1-3; D uncertain. The CDR3 has 15 residues. The germline V gene encodes CDR1 MDHEN and CDR2 SYDVKM. V was clipped by 4 bases and J by 0 bases, with 10 bases between them. Here the CDR3 reads CASSSAAGSGNTIYF. The CDR3 bases are TGTGCCAGCAGTTCCGCGGCGGGCTCTGGAAACACCATATATTTT.

CDR3 bases: TGTGCCAGCAGGTCGGACAGGGAGGGGAACTATGGCTACACCTTC. Translated: CASRSDREGNYGYTF. The rearrangement joins TRBV7-8 to TRBJ1-2; TRBD1 matches 8 bases. V was clipped by 6 bases and J by 2 bases; unmatched bases: 8. Germline loops: CDR1 SGHVS, CDR2 FQNEAQ. This CDR3 has 15 residues.

This chain uses TRBV7-9 with TRBJ1-1; no clear D. V lost 3 bases and J lost 2, with 7 bases in between. Germline CDR1 reads SEHNR; CDR2 reads FQNEAQ (reference sequence). CDR3 size: 13 residues. The CDR3 DNA sequence: TGTGCCAGCAGCTTTTCTGGCAACACTGAAGCTTTCTTT. It specifies CASSFSGNTEAFF. The complete variable domain, with remaining parts taken from reference TRBV7-9 and TRBJ1-1, reads DTGVSQNPRHKITKRGQNVTFRCDPISEHNRLYWYRQTLGQGPEFLTYFQNEAQLEKSRLLSDRFSAERPKGSFSTLEIQRTEQGDSAMYLCASSFSGNTEAFFGQGTRLTVV.

The genes are TRBV28 and TRBJ1-2; unclear D gene. The CDR3 sequence is 14 residues long. Germline CDR1 is MDHEN and CDR2 is SYDVKM. V was pared by 6 bases and J by 4 bases, with 15 bases between. The CDR3 coding sequence is TGTGCCAGCAGGGGGAACCGGGAAACCTATGGCTACACCTTC. Residues: CASRGNRETYGYTF.

The genes are TRBV6-4 and TRBJ2-3; 8 bases are a match to TRBD2. In germline, CDR1 is MRHNA, CDR2 SNTAGT. This CDR3 contains 14 residues. The trim removed 4 bases at V and 3 bases at J, leaving 3 bases unmatched. CDR3 sequence reads: CASSAAGETDTQYF. CDR3 sequence (DNA): TGTGCCAGCAGTGCAGCGGGAGAAACAGATACGCAGTATTTT.

This clone was found once. The gene calls are TRBV2 and TRBJ2-5; D is perhaps TRBD2 (6 bases). Between the trimmed V and J ends, which lost 8 bases and 0 bases, there was a span of 13 bases. Germline loops: CDR1 SNHLY, CDR2 FYNNEI. The CDR3 has 14 residues. Here the CDR3 DNA reads TGTGCCAGCTGGGGGGTACCGTACCAAGAGACCCAGTACTTC. Its protein product is CASWGVPYQETQYF.

This chain uses TRBV15 with TRBJ1-6; no definite D call. This CDR3 comprises 15 residues. CDR1 is LNHNV, CDR2 YYDKDF, per germline (reference sequence). V was shortened by 0 bases and J by 5 bases, with 8 bases between the two germline ends. CDR3 DNA: TGTGCCACCAGCAGAGACCGAGGGCATAATTCACCCCTCCACTTT. It translates to CATSRDRGHNSPLHF.

The rearrangement joins TRBV27 to TRBJ2-7; 7 positions agree with TRBD1. Trimming cost V 5 bases and J 2 bases; bases outside gene matches: 6. Germline-derived CDR1 and CDR2 are MNHEY and SMNVEV (reference sequence). CDR3 length equals 14 residues. The CDR3 spells CASSPRQGPYEQYF. As DNA, the CDR3 is TGTGCCAGCAGTCCACGACAGGGACCCTACGAGCAGTACTTC.

This rearrangement joins TRBV4-2 to TRBJ2-3; TRBD2 aligns across 12 bases. The CDR3 extends over 16 amino acids. From germline, CDR1 is LGHNA and CDR2 YNFKEQ. The junction had 2 bases not matched to a gene; V was cut back by 0 bases and J by 4 bases. CDR3 loop: CASSQDSSGGADTQYF. The CDR3 DNA reads as TGTGCCAGCAGCCAAGATTCTAGCGGGGGGGCAGATACGCAGTATTTT.

This rearrangement joins TRBV5-1 to TRBJ2-5; weak D call: TRBD2 (6 bases). Germline values: CDR1 SGHRS, CDR2 YFSETQ. V lost 0 bases and J lost 3, with 9 bases in between. The length of the CDR3 is 14 residues. Here the CDR3 DNA reads TGCGCCAGCAGCTTGGATACGGGAGAAGAGACCCAGTACTTC. Translation gives CASSLDTGEETQYF.

The chain links TRBV27 to TRBJ2-7; a weak D match, TRBD1 (6 bases). CDR1 and CDR2 (germline): MNHEY, SMNVEV (reference sequence). CDR3 length: 17 amino acids. Trimming shortened V by 3 bases and J by 1 base, and 19 bases separated the two germline ends. The CDR3 loop reads CASSLAQGETFSYEQYF. CDR3 nucleotide sequence: TGTGCCAGCAGTTTGGCACAGGGTGAGACCTTTTCCTACGAGCAGTACTTC.

The chain carries TRBV9 and TRBJ2-1, with 10 bases lining up with TRBD2. The V gene end was trimmed by 3 bases and the J gene end by 0 bases; junction bases not matched to a gene: 9. CDR1 SGDLS and CDR2 YYNGEE come from the germline V gene. The CDR3 contains 18 residues. Written as DNA, the CDR3 is TGTGCCAGCAGCGCTTTTACTAGCGGGGTACACTCCTACAATGAGCAGTTCTTC. Amino acids: CASSAFTSGVHSYNEQFF.

The V call is TRBV9, the J call TRBJ2-3, with D perhaps TRBD2 (5 bases). The CDR3 has 15 amino acids. V was cut by 0 bases and J by 0 bases, with 8 bases left in between. CDR1 is SGDLS, CDR2 YYNGEE, per germline. The CDR3: CASSVGSGSTDTQYF. The CDR3 DNA is TGTGCCAGCAGCGTAGGGTCGGGGAGCACAGATACGCAGTATTTT.

CDR3 in DNA: TGTGCCAGCAGCTTGGGCCAGGCCTACTACGAGCAGTACTTC. It yields the protein CASSLGQAYYEQYF. The rearrangement uses TRBV5-6 and TRBJ2-7; D gene unclear. Germline assignment: CDR1 SGHDT and CDR2 YYEEEE. V lost 0 bases, J lost 3 bases, and 10 bases lay in between. The CDR3 extends over 14 amino acids.